This T cell receptor beta chain comes out of a study of graft-versus-host responses after intestinal transplantation. Study context: Recipients uniformly received anti-thymocyte globulin induction, followed by tacrolimus and steroids for around 3 years.

The J segment lost 0 bases and the V segment lost 5 bases, leaving 6 bases of the junction unmatched. The germline gives CDR1 LNHDA, CDR2 SQIVND (reference sequence). CDR3 length: 16 residues. As regards this clone: Antigen: not known.

General study findings and limits: Allografts of one patient group, those with graft-donor T cell macrochimerism, had high graft-versus-host to host-versus-graft clonal ratios. Analysis identified GvH clones in recipient marrow, with some appearing first in ileum or blood.

Sequencing used immunoSEQ multiplex PCR; TCRdb keeps in-frame clones, though not all of them. The sample contains under 100,000 clones, approximately 92% of which appear only once. This clonotype was sampled from a human patient who received an intestinal transplant, so some T cells may come from the graft donor. This rearrangement joins TRBV19 to TRBJ2-3; TRBD1 aligns across 9 bases. Source: PBMCs, taken around 68 weeks after intestinal transplant. The CDR3 region has the DNA TGTGCCAGTAGTCCGGACAGGGGCCGTAGCACAGATACGCAGTATTTT. As protein: CASSPDRGRSTDTQYF.